These 19 T cell receptor beta chains originate from one sample sequenced in a study of shared clonotypes between healthy human individuals. Generated by immunoSEQ multiplex PCR, the TCRdb table keeps only in-frame clones and is missing some. The repertoire consists of 850,000 to 1,100,000 clones, with 70% to 80% occurring once and the leading ten covering 0.89%. Sequenced sample: memory CD4+ T cells from PBMCs. This sample's subset: CD45RA-negative fraction. Every receptor here comes from a man aged 18 to 29 in good health. Some clones in this sample may be carry-over from other donors' samples.

This clone appeared many times. The chain couples TRBV29-1 to TRBJ2-1; TRBD1 aligns across 9 bases. V was pared by 1 base and J by 14 bases, with 3 bases of the junction left unmatched. CDR3 size: 11 residues. Germline lookup yields CDR1 SQVTM and CDR2 ANQGSEA. The CDR3 DNA is TGCAGCGTTGAAGGCCGGGACAGGGAGTTCTTC. It is translated as CSVEGRDREFF.

V usage is TRBV28 and J usage is TRBJ2-3, with 12 bases aligning to TRBD1. The V segment lost 6 bases and the J segment 7 bases; nucleotides outside the gene matches: 11. The CDR3 totals 16 residues. CDR1 and CDR2 (germline): MDHEN, SYDVKM. Here the CDR3 reads CASRPFWDRGQHTQYF. For the CDR3, the DNA is TGTGCCAGCAGGCCGTTCTGGGACAGGGGGCAACATACGCAGTATTTT. Full variable domain (outside the CDR3, taken from reference TRBV28 and TRBJ2-3): DVKVTQSSRYLVKRTGEKVFLECVQDMDHENMFWYRQDPGLGLRLIYFSYDVKMKEKGDIPEGYSVSREKKERFSLILESASTNQTSMYLCASRPFWDRGQHTQYFGPGTRLTVL.

This chain links TRBV5-1 with TRBJ1-1, with a weak D call TRBD1 (5 bases). CDR1 SGHRS and CDR2 YFSETQ come from the germline V gene. The CDR3 runs 15 residues. The germline V and J ends were trimmed by 3 bases and 0 bases, with 12 bases remaining between them. CDR3 in amino acids: CASSSNPGLNTEAFF. The CDR3 coding sequence is TGCGCCAGCAGCTCAAATCCGGGACTGAACACTGAAGCTTTCTTT.

This clone has a count of ten or more. This sample also contains other DNA sequences that code for the same CDR3. The genes are TRBV7-8 and TRBJ2-7; no definite D call. V lost 5 bases and J 5 bases, leaving 10 bases between the germline ends. The CDR3 runs 12 residues. Germline lookup yields CDR1 SGHVS and CDR2 FQNEAQ. The DNA of the CDR3 is TGTGCCAGCAGCCCCCATGGGGACGAGCAGTACTTC. Encoded protein: CASSPHGDEQYF.

The rearrangement uses TRBV4-2 and TRBJ1-3; tentative D call: TRBD1 (6 bases). There are 14 residues in the CDR3. V gave up 4 bases and J gave up 6 bases, with 13 bases separating them. CDR1 LGHNA and CDR2 YNFKEQ come from the germline V gene. The CDR3 coding sequence is TGTGCCAGCAGCCTCGGGGGCCAGGAAAACACCATATATTTT. Protein product: CASSLGGQENTIYF.

Of note for this clone: Other DNA sequences in this sample translate to the same CDR3. The chain's CDR3 is CASSQGFYGYTF. The CDR3 DNA follows: TGTGCCAGCAGTCAGGGTTTCTATGGCTACACCTTC. This sequence joins TRBV6-5 and TRBJ1-2; TRBD1 is a possible D gene (5 bases). Germline CDR1 and CDR2: MNHEY and SVGAGI. The length of the CDR3 is 12 residues. V lost 5 bases, J lost 4 bases, and 8 bases lay in between.

CDR3 nucleotide sequence: TGTGCCAGCAGCAGACCCGGGACTGCGAGCTCCTACGAGCAGTACTTC. Translated, it gives CASSRPGTASSYEQYF. J is TRBJ2-7 and V is TRBV5-6, with D possibly being TRBD2 (6 bases). Per the germline V gene, CDR1 is SGHDT and CDR2 is YYEEEE. The CDR3 extends over 16 amino acids. V was trimmed by 4 bases and J by 0 bases, leaving 17 bases between them.

This sequence joins TRBV7-3 and TRBJ2-3; possible D gene TRBD1, 5 bases. Deletions cut 2 bases from V and 4 bases from J, with 13 bases between. CDR3 length: 15 residues. Germline CDR1 SGHTA, CDR2 FQGTGA. The CDR3 sequence: CASSLVGQTADTQYF. The CDR3 DNA reads TGTGCCAGCAGCTTAGTTGGCCAGACAGCAGATACGCAGTATTTT.

The V and J genes are TRBV7-2 and TRBJ2-1, with D uncertain. The germline gives CDR1 SGHTA, CDR2 FQGNSA. Deletions cut 1 base from V and 4 bases from J, with 11 bases between. The CDR3 sequence is 15 residues long. DNA for the CDR3: TGTGCCAGCAGCTTAGTTACGGGTGGATACAATGAGCAGTTCTTC. Translating it yields CASSLVTGGYNEQFF.

CDR3 sequence (DNA): TGTGCCAGCAGCGTGGGGACAGGGATATGGGAAGAGCAGTACTTC. This sequence encodes CASSVGTGIWEEQYF. The V call is TRBV7-9, the J call TRBJ2-7; TRBD1 matches 9 bases. With 5 bases clipped from V and 7 bases from J, the junction kept 12 bases outside the gene matches. The CDR3 is 15 amino acids. CDR1 is SEHNR and CDR2 is FQNEAQ in the germline V gene (reference sequence).

In its sample, this clone was seen once. The chain joins TRBV12-5 to TRBJ1-2; D perhaps matches TRBD1 (6 bases). Trimming stripped 10 bases from V and 0 bases from J, with 24 bases between. The CDR3 length is 17 residues. Germline loops: CDR1 LGHNT, CDR2 FRNRAP. CDR3 bases: TGTGCTAACGGCCCTACAGGGCAACTACAAACTAACTATGGCTACACCTTC. This codes for CANGPTGQLQTNYGYTF.

This clone is a singleton in its sample. This chain connects TRBV5-6 to TRBJ2-3; no clear D gene. The CDR3 sequence is 15 residues long. Looked up from germline, CDR1 is SGHDT and CDR2 is YYEEEE. V lost 1 base and J 0 bases, leaving 9 bases between the germline ends. The CDR3 DNA is TGTGCCAGCAGCTTGTGGAGCCCTAGCACAGATACGCAGTATTTT. Its translation: CASSLWSPSTDTQYF.

The chain couples TRBV5-1 to TRBJ1-2; 11 bases are a match to TRBD1. This CDR3 is built from 14 residues. The ends lost 4 bases at V and 8 bases at J; junction bases unmatched: 7. Germline lookup yields CDR1 SGHRS and CDR2 YFSETQ. CDR3 nucleotide sequence: TGCGCCAGCAGCGGCGGGACAGGGGGTCGCGGCTACACCTTC. This translates into CASSGGTGGRGYTF. Full variable domain (outside the CDR3, taken from reference TRBV5-1 and TRBJ1-2): KAGVTQTPRYLIKTRGQQVTLSCSPISGHRSVSWYQQTPGQGLQFLFEYFSETQRNKGNFPGRFSGRQFSNSRSEMNVSTLELGDSALYLCASSGGTGGRGYTFGSGTRLTVV.

A remark on this clone: The sample contains more than one DNA sequence encoding this CDR3. The chain recombines TRBV18 with TRBJ1-1; 8 nucleotides agree with TRBD1. V shed 2 bases and J 3 bases; nucleotides not matched to a gene: 2. The CDR3 is 14 residues long. The germline V gene has CDR1 KGHSH and CDR2 LQKENI. In DNA form, the CDR3 reads TGTGCCAGCTCACCAACAGGGGGGGACACTGAAGCTTTCTTT. Translation: CASSPTGGDTEAFF.

The rearrangement uses TRBV7-9 and TRBJ2-2; D is possibly TRBD2 (5 bases). Trimming stripped 1 base from V and 7 bases from J, with 13 bases between. The CDR3 runs to 15 residues. The germline gives CDR1 SEHNR, CDR2 FQNEAQ (reference sequence). The CDR3 nucleotides read TGTGCCAGCAGCTTAGGAGGGATCCTGGGCGGGGAGCTGTTTTTT. This codes for CASSLGGILGGELFF.

The rearrangement links TRBV5-6 to TRBJ2-7; tentative D call: TRBD2 (6 bases). Germline CDR1 reads SGHDT; CDR2 reads YYEEEE. V lost 2 bases, J lost 6 bases, and 15 bases lay in between. This CDR3 is 14 amino acids long. The CDR3 region is CASSLVSGPLEQYF. CDR3 nucleotide sequence: TGTGCCAGCAGCTTAGTTAGCGGCCCCCTCGAGCAGTACTTC.

This clone was counted a few times. The chain's CDR3 is CASSLLKSDTQYF. As DNA, the CDR3 is TGTGCCAGCAGCTTGTTAAAGTCAGATACGCAGTATTTT. The gene calls are TRBV7-2 and TRBJ2-3; the D is unclear. This CDR3 contains 13 residues. V lost 3 bases to trimming and J lost 4 bases, with 8 bases between them. Germline V lookup: CDR1 SGHTA, CDR2 FQGNSA.

The chain employs TRBV7-2 and TRBJ1-5, with 9 bases matching TRBD1. The CDR3 consists of 14 residues. The germline V gene has CDR1 SGHTA and CDR2 FQGNSA. Germline trimming cut 4 bases from V and 5 bases from J; bases unmatched to any gene: 3. The CDR3 nucleotides read TGTGCCAGCAGCTCACAGGGGGCTTATCAGCCCCAGCATTTT. Its protein product is CASSSQGAYQPQHF.

The gene calls are TRBV28 and TRBJ2-7; D might be TRBD1 or TRBD2, each matching 6 bases. The V gene's germline CDR1 is MDHEN and CDR2 SYDVKM. There are 14 residues in the CDR3. V lost 1 base to trimming and J lost 3 bases, with 10 bases between them. The CDR3 DNA reads TGTGCCAGCAGTTTATCGGGGGCCAACTACGAGCAGTACTTC. This sequence encodes CASSLSGANYEQYF.